A selection of T cell receptor beta chains follows, all from one sample in a study of PD-1 blockade in classical Hodgkin lymphoma. Libraries were prepared by immunoSEQ multiplex PCR; TCRdb keeps only in-frame clonotypes and omits some of them. The sample yields 99,000 or so clones, more than 70% seen once. Sequencing was performed on peripheral blood mononuclear cells (PBMCs), taken before the fourth cycle of nivolumab. Receptor source: a human donor with classical Hodgkin lymphoma. Each CDR3 is given with its conserved first and last residue. Each record gives: J gene, V gene, D gene, clone size, CDR3 protein, CDR3 DNA. The D gene is left open where the match is weak. Expanded clones are given a class, and other clones once, few, many or no size at all.

TRBJ1-5	TRBV4-1	NA	NA	CASSQAAAPINNQPQHF	TGCGCCAGCAGCCAAGCAGCGGCACCCATCAATAATCAGCCCCAGCATTTT
TRBJ1-6	TRBV6-5	NA	NA	CASSYSTGPLHF	TGTGCCAGCAGTTACTCGACAGGTCCCCTCCACTTT
TRBJ1-4	TRBV27	NA	few	CASGYRQTNEKLFF	TGTGCCAGCGGATATCGACAGACTAATGAAAAACTGTTTTTT
TRBJ2-7	TRBV5-5	TRBD2	NA	CASSEPGGPGEQYF	TGTGCCAGCAGCGAGCCGGGAGGGCCGGGCGAGCAGTACTTC
TRBJ1-1	TRBV19	NA	NA	CASSIKGTGNTEAFF	TGTGCCAGTAGTATAAAGGGGACGGGGAACACTGAAGCTTTCTTT
TRBJ2-3	TRBV6-5	TRBD2	NA	CASRYLSGSSPDTQYF	TGTGCCAGCAGATACCTTAGCGGGAGTTCCCCAGATACGCAGTATTTT
TRBJ2-3	TRBV7-2	NA	few	CASSPGPLGGTQYF	TGTGCCAGCAGCCCAGGCCCCCTCGGGGGTACGCAGTATTTT
TRBJ1-2	TRBV15	TRBD1	many	CATSPDRGRGYTF	TGTGCCACCAGCCCAGACAGGGGTAGGGGCTACACCTTC
TRBJ2-7	TRBV6-1	NA	NA	CASSTPPGYEQYF	TGTGCCAGCAGTACGCCGCCGGGGTACGAGCAGTACTTC
TRBJ2-3	TRBV11-2	NA	NA	CASSLEGLTDTQYF	TGTGCCAGCAGCTTGGAGGGTCTCACAGATACGCAGTATTTT
TRBJ1-2	TRBV19	TRBD1	NA	CASSISQGAGGYTF	TGTGCCAGTAGCATCTCACAGGGGGCTGGTGGCTACACCTTC
TRBJ2-5	TRBV2	NA	NA	CASSDGATRDWETQYF	TGTGCCAGCAGCGACGGGGCTACCAGGGACTGGGAGACCCAGTACTTC
TRBJ2-3	TRBV5-6	NA	few	CASRETLTDTQYF	TGTGCCAGCAGGGAGACTCTCACAGATACGCAGTATTTT
TRBJ2-5	TRBV27	NA	NA	CASSLGLWETQYF	TGTGCCAGCAGTTTAGGGTTGTGGGAGACCCAGTACTTC
TRBJ2-7	TRBV5-1	TRBD2	NA	CASSPGTSGYEQYF	TGCGCCAGCAGCCCCGGGACTAGCGGCTACGAGCAGTACTTC
TRBJ2-7	TRBV6-5	NA	NA	CASSYSESYEQYF	TGTGCCAGCAGTTACTCAGAGTCCTACGAGCAGTACTTC
TRBJ2-7	TRBV28	NA	NA	CASSSGLTYEQYF	TGTGCCAGCAGCTCTGGGTTAACCTACGAGCAGTACTTC
TRBJ2-4	TRBV11-2	NA	NA	CASSLDYQENIQYF	TGTGCCAGCAGCTTAGATTATCAGGAAAACATTCAGTACTTC
TRBJ2-5	TRBV7-9	NA	NA	CASSLAQETQYF	TGTGCCAGCAGCTTAGCCCAAGAGACCCAGTACTTC
TRBJ1-2	TRBV19	NA	once	CASSSVGIANYGYTF	TGTGCCAGTAGTTCCGTCGGGATAGCTAACTATGGCTACACCTTC